A selection of T cell receptor beta chains follows, all from one sample in a study of OX40 agonist ivuxolimab in advanced cancers. Some clones are missing from TCRdb's copy, which holds only in-frame ones; the method was immunoSEQ multiplex PCR. The sample consists of 70,000 to 100,000 clones, roughly 80% of them appearing once. Sequences were derived from CD4+ or CD8+ T cells sorted from blood, sampled in a trial of the OX40 agonist ivuxolimab. These receptors all come from an adult with an advanced solid tumor such as melanoma, head and neck, liver or kidney cancer. The CDR3 runs from the conserved cysteine through the conserved F or W. A D gene is named only where the DNA matches it firmly. Size is stated for part of the rows, as once, few or many counts, or as a class when the clone is expanded.

>.|TRBJ1-3|TRBV18|14|.
CASSPMGAGNTIYF
TGTGCCAGCTCACCAATGGGGGCTGGAAACACCATATATTTT
>.|TRBJ1-2|TRBV6-5|14|.
CASSSGGADYGYTF
TGTGCCAGCAGTTCCGGGGGGGCGGACTATGGCTACACCTTC
>.|TRBJ2-2|TRBV2|14|.
CASSEQGNTGELFF
TGTGCCAGCAGTGAGCAGGGGAACACCGGGGAGCTGTTTTTT
>few|TRBJ1-5|TRBV28|12|.
CASSWPTQPQHF
TGTGCCAGCAGTTGGCCTACTCAGCCCCAGCATTTT
>.|TRBJ1-6|TRBV6-1|15|TRBD1
CASTGQAMSSSPLHF
TGTGCCAGCACAGGACAGGCGATGTCTTCGTCACCCCTCCACTTT
>.|TRBJ2-2|TRBV18|14|TRBD1
CASSTGVDTGELFF
TGTGCCAGCTCGACAGGGGTCGACACCGGGGAGCTGTTTTTT
>few|TRBJ2-3|TRBV6-5|16|.
CASSYLGAARTDTQYF
TGTGCCAGCAGTTATCTGGGGGCGGCACGCACAGATACGCAGTATTTT
>.|TRBJ2-3|TRBV7-2|12|.
CASNTGTDTQYF
TGTGCCAGCAACACCGGGACAGATACGCAGTATTTT
>.|TRBJ2-2|TRBV5-1|13|.
CASSLRGDGELFF
TGCGCCAGCAGCCTTAGGGGCGACGGGGAGCTGTTTTTT
>.|TRBJ1-3|TRBV12-5|17|TRBD1
CASGAPNRDRAGNTIYF
TGTGCTAGTGGCGCCCCAAACCGGGACAGGGCTGGAAACACCATATATTTT
>.|TRBJ1-4|TRBV5-1|15|.
CASSLEGGTNEKLFF
TGCGCCAGCAGCTTGGAAGGAGGGACTAATGAAAAACTGTTTTTT
>once|TRBJ2-1|TRBV14|14|TRBD2
CASSPSGGNNEQFF
TGTGCCAGCAGCCCCAGCGGGGGGAACAATGAGCAGTTCTTC